These 21 T cell receptor beta chains originate from one sample sequenced in a study of preoperative IRX-2 immunotherapy in early breast cancer. Libraries were prepared by immunoSEQ multiplex PCR; TCRdb keeps only in-frame clonotypes and omits some of them. Here the sample spans 5,600 or so clones, 55% to 70% being singletons. Treatment here: preoperative locoregional IRX-2 cytokine immunotherapy. The input for sequencing was tumor tissue, taken before IRX-2 immunotherapy. The receptors were sampled from a human donor with breast cancer.

This chain links TRBV19 with TRBJ2-1, with a possible D match to TRBD2 (6 bases). The CDR3 totals 14 residues. Germline lookup yields CDR1 LNHDA and CDR2 SQIVND (reference sequence). The V end lost 2 bases, the J end lost 8 bases, and 13 bases lay between the germline ends. CDR3 amino acids: CASSIRESGDEQFF. The CDR3, as DNA: TGTGCCAGTAGTATACGGGAGTCTGGGGATGAGCAGTTCTTC.

This chain links TRBV11-3 with TRBJ2-3; TRBD2 agrees at 8 bases. With V trimmed by 4 bases and J by 5 bases, 8 bases remained unmatched. CDR3 size: 15 residues. Germline lookup yields CDR1 SGHNT and CDR2 YENEEA. The CDR3 spells CASSSDSSGEDTQYF. DNA of the CDR3: TGTGCCAGCAGCTCCGACAGTAGCGGGGAAGATACGCAGTATTTT.

The V gene is TRBV6-8, the J gene TRBJ1-4; D uncertain. V lost 8 bases, J lost 5 bases, and 18 bases lay in between. The CDR3 length is 15 residues. The V gene's germline CDR1 is MNHGY and CDR2 SAAAGT. The CDR3 region is CASGRKGVGNEKLFF. The CDR3 DNA follows: TGTGCCAGCGGCCGGAAGGGTGTGGGAAATGAAAAACTGTTTTTT.

This CDR3 reads CASSPAGTENTEAFF. In DNA, the CDR3 is TGTGCCAGCTCACCGGCCGGGACAGAGAACACTGAAGCTTTCTTT. The genes are TRBV18 and TRBJ1-1, with TRBD1 identical over 7 bases. The CDR3 extends over 15 amino acids. Looked up from germline, CDR1 is KGHSH and CDR2 is LQKENI. V was clipped by 3 bases and J by 1 base; unmatched bases: 5.

DNA of the CDR3: TGCGCCAGCAGTGAGAGCGGGAGTAACACCGGGGAGCTGTTTTTT. This gives the protein CASSESGSNTGELFF. The rearrangement links TRBV10-1 to TRBJ2-2; 8 bases agree with TRBD2. Losses at the gene ends were 2 bases for V and 2 bases for J; bases not matched to a gene: 1. This CDR3 contains 15 residues. Germline CDR1 and CDR2: WNHNN and SYGVQD (reference sequence).

This clone was counted a few times. V gene TRBV12-5 combines with J gene TRBJ2-7, with D perhaps matching TRBD1 (5 bases). Germline V CDR1 and CDR2: LGHNT, FRNRAP. This CDR3 has 17 amino acids. Trimming stripped 1 base from V and 3 bases from J, with 19 bases between. CDR3 loop: CASGLGSDSHYLYEQYF. CDR3 nucleotide sequence: TGTGCTAGTGGTTTGGGCTCAGACAGTCATTACCTCTACGAGCAGTACTTC.

The chain links TRBV18 to TRBJ2-5; D not certain. Per the germline V gene, CDR1 is KGHSH and CDR2 is LQKENI. Trimming took 2 bases from V and 5 from J, leaving 9 bases between them. The CDR3 length is 13 residues. The CDR3 DNA follows: TGTGCCAGCTCACCAGGGTCTCAGGAGACCCAGTACTTC. The encoded protein is CASSPGSQETQYF.

This clone was seen more than once but under ten times. The V gene is TRBV6-8, the J gene TRBJ2-3; 9 bases fit TRBD2. CDR1 and CDR2 from the germline V gene are MNHGY and SAAAGT. The junction had 5 bases not matched to a gene; V was cut back by 6 bases and J by 7 bases. The CDR3 runs to 13 residues. CDR3 nucleotide sequence: TGTGCCAGCAGCGCTAGCGGGGAATATACGCAGTATTTT. Protein: CASSASGEYTQYF.

The chain has TRBV9 and TRBJ2-7; no reliable D call. The CDR3 totals 16 residues. Per germline, CDR1 SGDLS and CDR2 YYNGEE. Trimming took off 4 bases at V and 2 bases at J, with 19 bases between the two ends. CDR3 DNA sequence: TGTGCCAGCAGCCCATCTTCCAAGGGCACTCCCTACGAGCAGTACTTC. It translates to CASSPSSKGTPYEQYF.

This chain connects TRBV28 to TRBJ1-1, with 9 bases aligning to TRBD1. Germline lookup yields CDR1 MDHEN and CDR2 SYDVKM. The CDR3 has 12 amino acids. With 10 bases clipped from V and 4 bases from J, the junction kept 4 bases outside the gene matches. CDR3 amino acids: CATKTGGTEAFF. CDR3 nucleotide sequence: TGTGCCACCAAGACAGGGGGCACTGAAGCTTTCTTT. The full variable domain, completed using reference TRBV28 and TRBJ1-1, is DVKVTQSSRYLVKRTGEKVFLECVQDMDHENMFWYRQDPGLGLRLIYFSYDVKMKEKGDIPEGYSVSREKKERFSLILESASTNQTSMYLCATKTGGTEAFFGQGTRLTVV.

This chain joins TRBV18 and TRBJ2-7; tentatively, D is TRBD1 (6 bases). This CDR3 is 14 amino acids long. Trimming pared 5 bases from V and 6 bases from J, leaving 17 bases between. Germline assignment: CDR1 KGHSH and CDR2 LQKENI. The DNA for the CDR3 is TGTGCCAGCTCAGAACAGGGAATAAGGAGCGAGCAGTACTTC. Translation gives CASSEQGIRSEQYF. Complete variable domain (other parts from reference TRBV18 and TRBJ2-7): NAGVMQNPRHLVRRRGQEARLRCSPMKGHSHVYWYRQLPEEGLKFMVYLQKENIIDESGMPKERFSAEFPKEGPSILRIQQVVRGDSAAYFCASSEQGIRSEQYFGPGTRLTVT.

This chain uses TRBV9 with TRBJ2-1, with D unclear. The CDR3 consists of 14 residues. Germline assignment: CDR1 SGDLS and CDR2 YYNGEE. Trimming took off 3 bases at V and 7 bases at J, with 14 bases between the two ends. The CDR3 DNA is TGTGCCAGCAGCGCCATGGACGAAGTAAATGAGCAGTTCTTC. This translates into CASSAMDEVNEQFF.

This chain uses TRBV29-1 with TRBJ2-5; 7 nucleotides agree with TRBD2. Trimming cost V 3 bases and J 7 bases; bases outside gene matches: 14. The V gene's germline CDR1 is SQVTM and CDR2 ANQGSEA. The CDR3 contains 15 residues. CDR3 sequence (DNA): TGCAGCGTTGAGGCCCTCGACGGACTAGGTGGGACCCAGTACTTC. Translation gives CSVEALDGLGGTQYF.

The chain links TRBV7-6 to TRBJ2-7; perhaps TRBD1 as D (6 bases). V was pared by 3 bases and J by 6 bases, with 18 bases between. This CDR3 region has 15 residues. From germline, CDR1 is SGHVS and CDR2 FNYEAQ. DNA for the CDR3: TGTGCCAGCAGCTTCAGGACAGTTCAACGGAGCGAGCAGTACTTC. Its protein product is CASSFRTVQRSEQYF.

The chain joins TRBV6-8 to TRBJ2-3; D remains ambiguous. The V end lost 5 bases, the J end lost 4 bases, and 19 bases lay between the germline ends. Germline V CDR1 and CDR2: MNHGY, SAAAGT. The CDR3 spans 16 residues. CDR3 coding DNA: TGTGCCAGCAGTGGATTTCTAGACGCCCGGGCAGATACGCAGTATTTT. Protein product: CASSGFLDARADTQYF.

This clone was counted a single time. This rearrangement joins TRBV29-1 to TRBJ2-3; 13 bases match TRBD2. Germline CDR1 and CDR2: SQVTM and ANQGSEA. With V trimmed by 0 bases and J by 7 bases, 7 bases remained unmatched. This CDR3 is 16 amino acids long. CDR3 coding DNA: TGCAGCGTTGAAGACGGGACTAGCGGGGCCCAAAATACGCAGTATTTT. Translation gives CSVEDGTSGAQNTQYF.

The gene calls are TRBV27 and TRBJ2-3; 12 bases line up with TRBD2. After removal of 5 bases from V and 1 base from J, the junction contained 4 bases not matched to a gene. The V gene's germline CDR1 is MNHEY and CDR2 SMNVEV (reference sequence). The CDR3 covers 16 residues. CDR3 coding DNA: TGTGCCAGCAGTCACCGACTAGCGGGGGGCACAGATACGCAGTATTTT. Translated, it gives CASSHRLAGGTDTQYF.

The V and J genes are TRBV10-3 and TRBJ2-7; 11 nucleotides align to TRBD1. The CDR3 totals 14 residues. The J segment lost 6 bases and the V segment lost 2 bases, leaving 3 bases of the junction unmatched. Per germline, CDR1 ENHRY and CDR2 SYGVKD. In nucleotides, the CDR3 is TGTGCCATCAGTGAGAGGACAGGGGGCACCGAGCAGTACTTC. Encoded protein: CAISERTGGTEQYF.

The V call is TRBV19, the J call TRBJ2-1; D remains ambiguous. Per the germline V gene, CDR1 is LNHDA and CDR2 is SQIVND (reference sequence). This CDR3 spans 16 amino acids. V lost 1 base and J lost 2, with 12 bases in between. CDR3: CASSIGAKSPYNEQFF. CDR3 DNA: TGTGCCAGTAGTATAGGGGCTAAATCCCCCTACAATGAGCAGTTCTTC.

The chain has TRBV9 and TRBJ2-7, with D possibly being TRBD1 or TRBD2 (5 bases each). Trimming cost V 2 bases and J 6 bases, with 12 bases left between them. The CDR3 totals 13 residues. Per the germline V gene, CDR1 is SGDLS and CDR2 is YYNGEE. The CDR3 coding sequence is TGTGCCAGCAGCGTGCGCCCTGGGGGCGAGCAGTACTTC. Translating it yields CASSVRPGGEQYF.

The rearrangement uses TRBV6-8 and TRBJ2-3, with 11 bases matching TRBD2. The CDR3 sequence is 16 residues long. The junction had 5 bases not matched to a gene; V was cut back by 5 bases and J by 1 base. Germline CDR1 reads MNHGY; CDR2 reads SAAAGT. Written as DNA, the CDR3 is TGTGCCAGCAGTCCACAGGGACTAGCGGGCACAGATACGCAGTATTTT. It specifies CASSPQGLAGTDTQYF.